The 9 T cell receptor beta chains listed next were all sequenced from one sample in a study of CD8 T cells in Susac syndrome. The authors reverse transcribed roughly 0.5 to 1 ug RNA with random hexamers. Using its own MiXCR run on the immunoSEQ multiplex PCR reads, TCRdb lists one record per CDR3 protein. The sample carries around 300,000 distinct CDR3 sequences, about 91% recorded once. What was sequenced was CD8+ T cells from PBMCs. The receptors come from a human donor with multiple sclerosis.

This clonotype was detected a few times. The rearrangement joins TRBV6-1 to TRBJ2-7, with TRBD2 identical over 9 bases. The CDR3 runs to 15 residues. Trimming removed 5 bases from V and 2 bases from J; junction bases left unmatched: 7. Germline values: CDR1 MNHNS, CDR2 SASEGT. The CDR3: CASSLTSGATYEQYF. The CDR3 nucleotides are TGTGCCAGCAGTCTGACTAGCGGAGCTACCTACGAGCAGTACTTC.

This clonotype was observed a few times. This chain links TRBV27 with TRBJ2-1; TRBD2 agrees at 8 bases. The CDR3 is 16 residues long. V trimming: 6 bases; J trimming: 0 bases; junction bases outside the gene matches: 7. Germline V lookup: CDR1 MNHEY, CDR2 SMNVEV (reference sequence). CDR3 residues: CASSLGLAGSYNEQFF. The DNA for the CDR3 is TGTGCCAGCAGCCTCGGGCTAGCGGGCTCCTACAATGAGCAGTTCTTC.

This rearrangement joins TRBV5-1 to TRBJ1-2, with D uncertain. Germline V gene sequence: CDR1 SGHRS, CDR2 YFSETQ. Trimming pared 7 bases from V and 6 bases from J, leaving 10 bases between. The length of the CDR3 is 11 residues. The CDR3 nucleotides are TGCGCCAGCGAATCCGGGGATGGCTACACCTTC. The encoded protein is CASESGDGYTF. The full variable domain, rest sourced from reference TRBV5-1 and TRBJ1-2, is KAGVTQTPRYLIKTRGQQVTLSCSPISGHRSVSWYQQTPGQGLQFLFEYFSETQRNKGNFPGRFSGRQFSNSRSEMNVSTLELGDSALYLCASESGDGYTFGSGTRLTVV.

This rearrangement joins TRBV28 to TRBJ2-1; D is unclear. V gave up 1 base and J gave up 10 bases, with 11 bases separating them. This CDR3 spans 13 amino acids. Germline CDR1 is MDHEN and CDR2 is SYDVKM. The CDR3 bases are TGTGCCAGCAGTTTATTGGGCGGCCCCGAGCAGTTCTTC. Protein: CASSLLGGPEQFF. The full variable domain, with the rest looked up from reference TRBV28 and TRBJ2-1, is DVKVTQSSRYLVKRTGEKVFLECVQDMDHENMFWYRQDPGLGLRLIYFSYDVKMKEKGDIPEGYSVSREKKERFSLILESASTNQTSMYLCASSLLGGPEQFFGPGTRLTVL.

In this sample, this clonotype turned up a few times. The junction departs from the called germline gene at one end, perhaps through a read error. The CDR3 DNA reads as TGTGCCATCAGCTCACAAAACATTCAGTACTTC. Amino acid sequence: CAISSQNIQYF. The rearrangement joins TRBV7-2 to TRBJ2-4, with D unresolved. Looked up from germline, CDR1 is SGHTA and CDR2 is FQGNSA. This CDR3 has 11 amino acids.

The chain links TRBV7-3 to TRBJ2-3; TRBD2 agrees at 8 bases. Germline assignment: CDR1 SGHTA and CDR2 FQGTGA. This CDR3 has 18 amino acids. J was trimmed by 0 bases and V by 5 bases; bases with no gene match: 13. This CDR3 is CASSPGLGRGGSTDTQYF. The DNA of the CDR3 is TGTGCCAGCAGCCCCGGATTGGGCCGGGGGGGCAGCACAGATACGCAGTATTTT.

The chain couples TRBV15 to TRBJ1-2; 9 nucleotides agree with TRBD1. CDR3 length equals 13 residues. V was pared by 6 bases and J by 8 bases, with 7 bases of the junction left unmatched. The germline CDR1 and CDR2 sequences are LNHNV and YYDKDF (reference sequence). The CDR3 bases are TGTGCCACCAGTCCGGACAGGGGAGACGGCTACACCTTC. The encoded protein is CATSPDRGDGYTF.

V usage is TRBV12-3 or TRBV12-4 and J usage is TRBJ2-1; TRBD1 aligns across 7 bases. The V segment lost 4 bases and the J segment 8 bases; nucleotides outside the gene matches: 8. There are 14 residues in the CDR3. The CDR3 DNA follows: TGTGCCAGCAGTTCCCAGACAGGGCTTGATGAGCAGTTCTTC. Translation: CASSSQTGLDEQFF.

V is TRBV19 and J is TRBJ2-7, with D possibly TRBD1 on 6 matching bases. There are 14 residues in the CDR3. Germline CDR1 reads LNHDA; CDR2 reads SQIVND (reference sequence). Deletions cut 3 bases from V and 2 bases from J, with 11 bases between. The CDR3 loop reads CASSMGRGAYEQYF. CDR3 DNA: TGTGCCAGTAGTATGGGCAGGGGAGCCTACGAGCAGTACTTC.